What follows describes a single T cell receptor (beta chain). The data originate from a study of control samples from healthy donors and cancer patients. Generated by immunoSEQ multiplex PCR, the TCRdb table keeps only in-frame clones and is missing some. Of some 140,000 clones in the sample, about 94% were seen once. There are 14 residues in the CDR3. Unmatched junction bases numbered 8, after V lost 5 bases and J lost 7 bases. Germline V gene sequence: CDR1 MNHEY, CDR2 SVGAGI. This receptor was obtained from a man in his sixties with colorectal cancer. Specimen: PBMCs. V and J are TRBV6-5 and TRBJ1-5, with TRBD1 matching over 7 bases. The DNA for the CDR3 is TGTGCCAGCAGTAGTTACAGGGGTGAACAGCCCCAGCATTTT. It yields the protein CASSSYRGEQPQHF.